This T cell receptor beta chain was recorded in a study of metastatic and nonmetastatic thyroid tumors. Overall study results and limits: Relative to benign nodules, malignant thyroid tumors were reportedly characterized by significantly elevated TCR beta diversity in blood and tumor.

Treatment of any kind had been given to no patient before thyroid surgery. The germline gives CDR1 MNHNS, CDR2 SASEGT. CDR3 length: 13 amino acids. V lost 6 bases and J 0 bases, leaving 8 bases between the germline ends. A remark on this clone: Its antigen is still unknown.

TCRdb re-called clones via MiXCR from the PCR reads. The table shows approximately 70,000 clones, with 18% occurring only once. The material sequenced was blood. The receptor was derived from a female donor with papillary thyroid cancer or a benign thyroid nodule (not recorded which). Some clones in this sample may be carry-over from other donors' samples. This rearrangement joins TRBV6-1 to TRBJ1-1; no clear D. The CDR3 loop is CASRHLMNTEAFF. In DNA form, the CDR3 reads TGTGCCAGCAGACACCTTATGAACACTGAAGCTTTCTTT.